This T cell receptor (beta chain) was found in a study of glioma-infiltrating T cells. Overall study findings and caveats: Only very few CDR3 sequences appeared in both tissue and blood.

The iRepertoire nested amplicon-rescue multiplex PCR amplified TCR alpha and beta CDR3s from RNA. Tissue mRNA or PBMC total RNA, about 85-400 ng, went into one-step reverse transcription and amplification. Via MiXCR, TCRdb re-called the multiplex PCR reads, giving one row per CDR3 protein. The sample has 160,000 or so distinct CDR3 sequences; around 40% are singletons. Germline V gives CDR1 MDHEN, CDR2 SYDVKM. The V and J ends lost 6 bases and 4 bases respectively, with 21 bases between them. There are 16 residues in the CDR3. The sample holds many counts of this clonotype. Antigen specificity is unknown.

The source material was glioma tissue, nonneoplastic brain tissue, or PBMCs (not recorded which). The gene calls are TRBV28 and TRBJ2-5; a possible D gene is TRBD1 (6 bases). This TCR came from a human donor with low-grade glioma or glioblastoma, undergoing nonglioma brain surgery, or in good health (not recorded which). The CDR3 sequence is CASRSLPGQIVETQYF. CDR3 bases: TGTGCCAGCAGGTCACTACCGGGACAAATTGTAGAGACCCAGTACTTC.